The entry that follows covers one T cell receptor (beta chain) sequence. The clone's antigen remains unknown. Base-call qualities are not available, and no considerably larger clone is one nucleotide away. TCRbeta CDR3 regions were amplified from genomic DNA by means of the immunoSEQ Assay, a bias-controlled multiplex PCR. Under the source paper's analysis protocol: Nucleated cell counts per sample were estimated from amplification of reference gene primers within the assay. To quantify the absolute abundance of each unique TCRbeta CDR3 rearrangement, sequence reads were collapsed and filtered. For each sample, productive Simpson clonality was calculated as the square root of Simpson's diversity index over productive rearrangements. TCRdb carries this immuneACCESS record with in-frame sequences only. Its versions omit some clonotypes, under half of them owing to an unresolved V gene in the studies checked, with the rest unexplained. The V and J calls and clone size come from that table; D and trimming were worked out from the DNA. This sample has about 240,000 clones in its table, and 82% of those were observed once. 9.5% to 15% of the sample goes to the ten largest clones.

V is reduced by 7 bases and J by 2 bases, leaving a spacing of 18 bases between them. The CDR3 numbers 15 residues from cysteine through phenylalanine. The CDR3 DNA has 45 bases and is translated from base 1. Based on the germline V gene, the CDR1 and CDR2 sequences are SNHLY and FYNNEI. The data were taken from a study of blood T cell repertoires in COVID-19 (TCRdb year 2020). With respect to the entire study: The collaborator samples originated in the United States, Italy and Spain and spanned the acute and convalescent phases of COVID-19. The repertoires were made available in a free public database intended to serve as a resource for research on the immune response to SARS-CoV-2. Deeply sampled blood TCRbeta repertoires from subjects exposed to, actively infected with, or recovered from COVID-19 were included in the dataset. Sample metadata almost always included a de-identified subject ID, COVID-19 status, age in years and sex. The material from the prospective study consisted of cDNA or gDNA derived from T cells, B-cell-depleted T cells, or PBMCs. HLA class I and class II types, where available, came from metadata supplied by the sample provider rather than from assay-based typing. The samples were drawn from the first 160 participants of the ongoing ImmuneRACE study and from 1,200 or so subjects provided by 6 global collaborators. Points the paper makes about the study in general: The quantity of clinical and demographic metadata differed by source and by participant and was supplied without curation.

The collaborating institutions used their own protocols to collect whole blood in K2EDTA tubes. For TCRbeta analysis, collaborators shipped samples as frozen whole blood, isolated PBMCs, or DNA extracted from either of those sample types. Material for sequencing was peripheral blood. Recombination joined TRBV2 with TRBJ2-7; TRBD1 could be the D gene, as 6 bases match. The receptor comes from a woman aged 60-75 years with active or convalescent COVID-19. The CDR3: CASTGQTGLAYEQYF. Here is the DNA: TGTGCCAGCACCGGACAGACGGGTCTAGCCTACGAGCAGTACTTC.